The entry below describes one TCR beta chain. Its antigen is as yet unknown. This sample is drawn from a study of OX40 agonist ivuxolimab in advanced cancers. Study-level information: Partial responses occurred in Three dose-escalation patients, one with hepatocellular carcinoma and two with cutaneous melanoma. Regarding the study as a whole: Researchers did not establish what antigens the expanded peripheral T cells target. CD8+ T cells were the subset that, on average, had more expanded clones than CD4+.

TCRdb's table, derived via immunoSEQ multiplex PCR, lists solely in-frame clones and lacks some. This sample carries tens of thousands of clones, around four fifths of them seen once, and the ten largest clones take around 3.3%. Germline V gene lookup returns CDR1 LNHDA and CDR2 SQIVND (reference sequence). The CDR3 has 12 amino acids. The V gene lost 4 bases and the J gene lost 13 bases, with 13 bases spanning the gap. The material sequenced was CD4+ or CD8+ T cells sorted from blood, taken in a trial of the OX40 agonist ivuxolimab. This chain links TRBV19 with TRBJ1-4, with D unclear. The sequence was collected from an adult with an advanced solid tumor such as melanoma, head and neck, liver or kidney cancer. CDR3 amino acids: CASSTSLGGLFF. CDR3 DNA: TGTGCCAGTAGTACATCCCTGGGAGGACTGTTTTTT.